This T cell receptor (beta chain) was recovered during a study of T cell responses to AZD1222 COVID-19 vaccine. The CDR3 is made up of 13 amino acids. With 1 base removed from V and 9 bases from J, the gap between germline ends came to 10 bases. Germline loops: CDR1 MNHEY, CDR2 SVGAGI. Pooling covered second doses at about 4 or about 12 weeks. Only in-frame clones appear in the TCRdb table, and some are missing; sequencing was by immunoSEQ multiplex PCR. The sample shows roughly 150,000 clones, about nine tenths of them seen only once. The chain carries TRBV6-5 and TRBJ2-1; D call uncertain. The input for sequencing was peripheral blood, taken 28 days after the second AZD1222 dose. The sequence was obtained from an adult who received the AZD1222 COVID-19 vaccine. CDR3 sequence: CASSYLRSGEQFF. CDR3 bases: TGTGCCAGCAGTTACTTGCGGTCCGGTGAGCAGTTCTTC.